These 9 T cell receptor beta chains came from one sample sequenced in a study of T cell changes during pregnancy in multiple sclerosis. The data were produced by immunoSEQ multiplex PCR, yet TCRdb's version contains in-frame clones alone and is incomplete. The sample includes around 75,000 clones, around 94% seen only once; the top ten take less than 0.15%. The sequencing used CD4+ T cells from peripheral blood mononuclear cells, collected after pregnancy. Receptors originate from a female donor with multiple sclerosis, enrolled in a pregnancy study.

V usage is TRBV28 and J usage is TRBJ2-1; 7 bases line up with TRBD2. Germline V gives CDR1 MDHEN, CDR2 SYDVKM. The CDR3 runs 14 residues. Trimming removed 6 bases from V and 4 bases from J; junction bases left unmatched: 6. In DNA form, the CDR3 reads TGTGCCAGCAGGCCTAGCGGAGATTACAATGAGCAGTTCTTC. Protein: CASRPSGDYNEQFF.

The J gene is TRBJ2-3, the V gene TRBV7-6, with 7 bases identical to TRBD1. This CDR3 region has 14 residues. V lost 6 bases and J lost 2; bases outside the gene matches: 5. Germline CDR1 reads SGHVS; CDR2 reads FNYEAQ. As DNA, the CDR3 is TGTGCCAGCAGTGTGGGACAGACCACAGATACGCAGTATTTT. Its protein is CASSVGQTTDTQYF.

This clone was seen just once. The gene calls are TRBV6-5 and TRBJ2-2, with D possibly being TRBD2 (5 bases). This CDR3 contains 15 residues. V was pared by 6 bases and J by 1 base, with 12 bases between. CDR1 is MNHEY, CDR2 SVGAGI, per germline. CDR3 coding DNA: TGTGCCAGCAGCCGGCTAGCCCTGAACACCGGGGAGCTGTTTTTT. Translating gives CASSRLALNTGELFF.

V is TRBV27 and J is TRBJ2-2, with TRBD2 matching over 8 bases. With V trimmed by 7 bases and J by 5 bases, 6 bases remained unmatched. Germline V gene lookup returns CDR1 MNHEY and CDR2 SMNVEV (reference sequence). The CDR3 contains 14 residues. CDR3 in DNA: TGTGCCAGCATGCGGGGGGACTGGACCGGGGAGCTGTTTTTT. Translating gives CASMRGDWTGELFF.

This clone has just one count. The CDR3 region is CASGQQVIDTQYF. CDR3 in DNA: TGTGCCAGCGGGCAACAGGTCATAGATACGCAGTATTTT. The chain joins TRBV7-9 to TRBJ2-3; weak D call: TRBD1 (5 bases). The CDR3 is 13 residues long. CDR1 and CDR2 from the germline V gene are SEHNR and FQNEAQ (reference sequence). The V end lost 8 bases, the J end lost 5 bases, and 14 bases lay between the germline ends.

This clone is a singleton in its sample. Different DNA sequences within this sample yield the same CDR3. In nucleotides, the CDR3 is TGCAGCGTTGTCCGCCCTTTAAGCGGGAGGGAGGTCAATGAGCAGTTCTTC. Residues: CSVVRPLSGREVNEQFF. The chain has TRBV29-1 and TRBJ2-1; TRBD2 aligns across 10 bases. CDR1 is SQVTM and CDR2 is ANQGSEA in the germline V gene. The CDR3 spans 17 residues. J gave up 6 bases and V 4 bases, and 15 bases lay outside the gene matches.

This clone is a singleton in its sample. The chain employs TRBV14 and TRBJ2-1; possibly TRBD1 for D (6 bases). This CDR3 spans 17 amino acids. Trimming took off 1 base at V and 0 bases at J, with 13 bases between the two ends. CDR1 and CDR2 (germline): SGHDN, FVKESK. The CDR3 sequence: CASSQAGRTASYNEQFF. The CDR3 coding sequence is TGTGCCAGCAGCCAAGCGGGTAGGACAGCCTCCTACAATGAGCAGTTCTTC. The whole variable domain, filled in from reference TRBV14 and TRBJ2-1, reads EAGVTQFPSHSVIEKGQTVTLRCDPISGHDNLYWYRRVMGKEIKFLLHFVKESKQDESGMPNNRFLAERTGGTYSTLKVQPAELEDSGVYFCASSQAGRTASYNEQFFGPGTRLTVL.

The V call is TRBV7-8, the J call TRBJ2-4; 10 bases agree with TRBD1. Germline values: CDR1 SGHVS, CDR2 FQNEAQ. This CDR3 comprises 18 residues. The ends lost 2 bases at V and 6 bases at J; junction bases unmatched: 13. The DNA for the CDR3 is TGTGCCAGCAGCTTATTGCGACACCGGGACAGGGGTGGAAACATTCAGTACTTC. Amino acid sequence: CASSLLRHRDRGGNIQYF.

J is TRBJ2-7 and V is TRBV5-6; no firm D call. The CDR3 sequence is 11 residues long. The germline gives CDR1 SGHDT, CDR2 YYEEEE. V lost 2 bases and J 6 bases, leaving 6 bases between the germline ends. For the CDR3, the DNA is TGTGCCAGCAGCTTAAATCTCGAGCAGTACTTC. It specifies CASSLNLEQYF. Supplemented by reference TRBV5-6 and TRBJ2-7, the full variable domain reads DAGVTQSPTHLIKTRGQQVTLRCSPKSGHDTVSWYQQALGQGPQFIFQYYEEEERQRGNFPDRFSGHQFPNYSSELNVNALLLGDSALYLCASSLNLEQYFGPGTRLTVT.